This TCR beta chain was retrieved from a study of patients and donors after allogeneic stem cell transplantation. TCRdb analysed the RT-PCR reads with MiXCR anew, one entry per CDR3 protein. The sample lists approximately 170,000 distinct CDR3 sequences, around 30% occurring once. V lost 0 bases to trimming and J lost 11 bases, with 8 bases between them. This CDR3 is built from 13 residues. The germline CDR1 and CDR2 sequences are LGHNA and YSLEER. V and J are TRBV4-3 and TRBJ1-6, with D tentatively TRBD1 (5 bases). The origin of this receptor is a human donor who was either an allogeneic HSCT recipient or a stem cell or donor lymphocyte infusion donor (not recorded which). It is not recorded whose cells these are; they may come from a transplant donor. The sequenced material came from blood, either unsorted or a sorted T cell fraction (not recorded which). CDR3 region: CASSQEGDPPLHF. The DNA of the CDR3 is TGCGCCAGCAGCCAAGAGGGGGATCCACCCCTCCACTTT.